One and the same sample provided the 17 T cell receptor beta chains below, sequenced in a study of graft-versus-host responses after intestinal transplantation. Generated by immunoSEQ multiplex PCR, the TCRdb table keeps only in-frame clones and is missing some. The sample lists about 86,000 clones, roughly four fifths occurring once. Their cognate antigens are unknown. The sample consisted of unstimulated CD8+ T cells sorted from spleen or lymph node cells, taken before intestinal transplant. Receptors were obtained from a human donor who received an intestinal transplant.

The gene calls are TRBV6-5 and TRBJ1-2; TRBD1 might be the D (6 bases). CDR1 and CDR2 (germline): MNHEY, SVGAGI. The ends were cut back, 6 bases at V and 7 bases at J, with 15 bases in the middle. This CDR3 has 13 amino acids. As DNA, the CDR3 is TGTGCCAGCAGAGCAGGGGAGGTGAGTGGCTACACCTTC. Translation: CASRAGEVSGYTF.

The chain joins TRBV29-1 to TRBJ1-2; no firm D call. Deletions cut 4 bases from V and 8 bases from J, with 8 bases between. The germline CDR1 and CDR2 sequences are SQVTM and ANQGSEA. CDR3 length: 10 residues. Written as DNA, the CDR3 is TGCAGCGTTGGAGATCGAGGCTACACCTTC. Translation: CSVGDRGYTF.

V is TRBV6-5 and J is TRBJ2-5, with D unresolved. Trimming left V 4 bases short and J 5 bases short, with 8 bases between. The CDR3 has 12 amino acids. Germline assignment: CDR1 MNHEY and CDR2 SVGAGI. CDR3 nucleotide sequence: TGTGCCAGCAGTTGGAGTAGGGAGACCCAGTACTTC. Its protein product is CASSWSRETQYF.

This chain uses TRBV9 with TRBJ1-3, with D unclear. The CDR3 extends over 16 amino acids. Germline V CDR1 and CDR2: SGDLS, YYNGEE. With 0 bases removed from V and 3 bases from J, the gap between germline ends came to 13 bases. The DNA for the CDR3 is TGTGCCAGCAGCGTAGAATCAGGCTATCTTGGAAACACCATATATTTT. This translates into CASSVESGYLGNTIYF.

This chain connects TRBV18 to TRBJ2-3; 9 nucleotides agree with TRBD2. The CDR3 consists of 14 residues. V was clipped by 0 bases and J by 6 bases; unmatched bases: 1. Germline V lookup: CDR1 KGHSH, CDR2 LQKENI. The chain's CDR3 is CASSPPSGRDTQYF. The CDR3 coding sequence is TGTGCCAGCTCACCACCGAGCGGGAGGGATACGCAGTATTTT. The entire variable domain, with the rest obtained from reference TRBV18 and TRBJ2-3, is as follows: NAGVMQNPRHLVRRRGQEARLRCSPMKGHSHVYWYRQLPEEGLKFMVYLQKENIIDESGMPKERFSAEFPKEGPSILRIQQVVRGDSAAYFCASSPPSGRDTQYFGPGTRLTVL.

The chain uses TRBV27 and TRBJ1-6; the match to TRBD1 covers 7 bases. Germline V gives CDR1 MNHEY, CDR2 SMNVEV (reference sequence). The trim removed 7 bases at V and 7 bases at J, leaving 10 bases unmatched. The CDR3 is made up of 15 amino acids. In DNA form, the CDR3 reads TGTGCCAGCACTTTTACAGGGGAATGGAATTCACCCCTCCACTTT. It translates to CASTFTGEWNSPLHF.

CDR3 loop: CASSFSTRSTGRYEQYF. The CDR3 DNA is TGCGCCAGCAGCTTCAGCACAAGATCGACAGGGAGATACGAGCAGTACTTC. This sequence joins TRBV5-1 and TRBJ2-7, with 7 bases that match TRBD1. J lost 4 bases, V lost 2 bases, and 15 bases had no gene match. The CDR3 is 17 residues long. Germline V gene lookup returns CDR1 SGHRS and CDR2 YFSETQ.

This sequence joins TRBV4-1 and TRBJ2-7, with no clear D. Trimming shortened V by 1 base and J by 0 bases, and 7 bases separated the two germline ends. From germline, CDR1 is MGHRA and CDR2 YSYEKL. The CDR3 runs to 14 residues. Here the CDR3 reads CASSQVISSYEQYF. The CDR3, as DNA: TGCGCCAGCAGCCAAGTGATAAGCTCCTACGAGCAGTACTTC.

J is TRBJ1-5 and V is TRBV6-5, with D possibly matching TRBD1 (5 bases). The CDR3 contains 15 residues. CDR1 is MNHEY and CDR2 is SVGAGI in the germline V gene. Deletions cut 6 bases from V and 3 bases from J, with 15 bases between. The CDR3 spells CASSSNPGVNQPQHF. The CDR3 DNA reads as TGTGCCAGCAGCTCCAACCCGGGGGTCAATCAGCCCCAGCATTTT.

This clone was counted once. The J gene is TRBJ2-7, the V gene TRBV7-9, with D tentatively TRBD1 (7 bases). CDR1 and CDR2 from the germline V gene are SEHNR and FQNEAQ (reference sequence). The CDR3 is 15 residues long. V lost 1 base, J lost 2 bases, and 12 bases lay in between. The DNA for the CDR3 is TGTGCCAGCAGCTTAGGGGGGGACAGTACCTACGAGCAGTACTTC. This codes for CASSLGGDSTYEQYF.

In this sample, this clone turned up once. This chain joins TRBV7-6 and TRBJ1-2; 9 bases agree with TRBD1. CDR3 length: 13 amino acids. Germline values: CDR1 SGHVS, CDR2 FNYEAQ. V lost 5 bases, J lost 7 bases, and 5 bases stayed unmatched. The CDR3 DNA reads TGTGCCAGCAGCCCCGGGACAGGGTTTGGCTACACCTTC. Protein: CASSPGTGFGYTF.

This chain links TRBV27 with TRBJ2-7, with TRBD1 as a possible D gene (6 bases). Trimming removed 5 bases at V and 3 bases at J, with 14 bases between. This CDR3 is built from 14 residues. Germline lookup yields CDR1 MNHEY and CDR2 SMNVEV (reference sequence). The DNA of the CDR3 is TGTGCCAGCAGTCAGACAGGAATAGTCTACGAGCAGTACTTC. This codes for CASSQTGIVYEQYF.

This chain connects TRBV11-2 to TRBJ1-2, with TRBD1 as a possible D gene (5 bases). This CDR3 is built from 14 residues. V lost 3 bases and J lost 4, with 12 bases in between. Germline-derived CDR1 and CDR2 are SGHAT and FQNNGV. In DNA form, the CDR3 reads TGTGCCAGCAGCTTTCAAGGGGATGGCTATGGCTACACCTTC. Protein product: CASSFQGDGYGYTF.

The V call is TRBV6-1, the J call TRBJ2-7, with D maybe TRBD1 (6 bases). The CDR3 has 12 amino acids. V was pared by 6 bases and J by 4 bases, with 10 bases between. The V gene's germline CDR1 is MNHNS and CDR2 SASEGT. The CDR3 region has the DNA TGTGCCAGCAGGACAGGACAGTACGAGCAGTACTTC. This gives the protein CASRTGQYEQYF.

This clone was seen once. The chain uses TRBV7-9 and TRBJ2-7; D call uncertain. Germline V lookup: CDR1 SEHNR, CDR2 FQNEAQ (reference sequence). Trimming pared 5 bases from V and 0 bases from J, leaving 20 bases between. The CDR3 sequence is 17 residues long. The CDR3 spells CASSDILPPGPSYEQYF. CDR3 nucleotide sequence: TGTGCCAGCAGCGATATTCTCCCTCCGGGCCCCTCCTACGAGCAGTACTTC.

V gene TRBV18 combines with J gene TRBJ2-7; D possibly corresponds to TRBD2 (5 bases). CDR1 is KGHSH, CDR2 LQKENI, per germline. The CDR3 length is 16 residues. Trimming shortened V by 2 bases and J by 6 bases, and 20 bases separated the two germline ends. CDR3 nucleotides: TGTGCCAGCTCACCAAATCCCGGGGTTGACATCGGCGAGCAGTACTTC. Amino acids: CASSPNPGVDIGEQYF.

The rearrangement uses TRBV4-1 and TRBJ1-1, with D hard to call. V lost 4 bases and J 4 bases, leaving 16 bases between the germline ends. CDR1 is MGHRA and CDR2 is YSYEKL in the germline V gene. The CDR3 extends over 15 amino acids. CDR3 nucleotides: TGCGCCAGCAGCCCTACGACGCGGGGTGGCACTGAAGCTTTCTTT. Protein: CASSPTTRGGTEAFF.